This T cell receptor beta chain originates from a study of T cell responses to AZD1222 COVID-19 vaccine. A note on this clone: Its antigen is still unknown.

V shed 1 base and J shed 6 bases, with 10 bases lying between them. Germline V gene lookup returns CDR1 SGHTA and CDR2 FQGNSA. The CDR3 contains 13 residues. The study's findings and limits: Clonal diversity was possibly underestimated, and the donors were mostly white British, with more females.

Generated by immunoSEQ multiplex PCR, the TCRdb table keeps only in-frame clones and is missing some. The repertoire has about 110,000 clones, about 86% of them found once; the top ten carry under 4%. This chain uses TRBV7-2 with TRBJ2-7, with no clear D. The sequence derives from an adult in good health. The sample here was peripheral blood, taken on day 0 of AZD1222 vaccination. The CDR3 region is CASSLGLTFEQYF. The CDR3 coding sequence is TGTGCCAGCAGCTTAGGGCTTACCTTCGAGCAGTACTTC.